This T cell receptor (beta chain) is from a study of CD8 T cells in Susac syndrome. Study results and limitations: Regarding the TCR sequencing and HLA analysis, the study admitted that a relatively small number of individuals were involved.

An input of about 0.45 to 1 ug of RNA was subjected to reverse transcription using random hexamers. Amplification of TCR beta CDR3 was carried out by immunoSEQ multiplex PCR, which covered 54 Vbeta and 13 Jbeta segments. Via MiXCR, TCRdb re-called the immunoSEQ multiplex PCR reads, giving one row per CDR3 protein. The sample consists of 100,000 to 150,000 distinct CDR3 sequences, about 94% of them appearing once. CD8+ and CD4+ T cells from blood underwent TCR beta sequencing, which was carried out in a high-throughput format. In contrast to the negatively isolated CD8+ and CD4+ T cells, TEMRA cells were FACS-enriched. As for this clonotype: Its matching antigen is unknown.

The V and J ends lost 6 bases and 2 bases, in that order; junction bases with no gene match: 4. Germline assignment: CDR1 MGHDK and CDR2 SYGVNS. The length of the CDR3 is 14 residues. This clonotype was obtained from a human donor with multiple sclerosis. The specimen sequenced was CD4+ T cells from PBMCs. V and J are TRBV25-1 and TRBJ1-3; 7 nucleotides agree with TRBD1. The chain's CDR3 is CASSLQGTGNTIYF. In DNA form, the CDR3 reads TGTGCCAGCAGCCTACAGGGGACTGGAAACACCATATATTTT.